This passage covers 2 T cell receptor beta chains from one sample sequenced in a study of blood T cell repertoires in COVID-19. Sequencing was performed with immunoSEQ multiplex PCR; in TCRdb, only in-frame clones are kept and a portion is missing. Seen here are approximately 57,000 clones, roughly 86% observed once, and the top ten hold 8.2%. Source material: peripheral blood. These receptors were taken from a woman of 80 years or more with acute or convalescent COVID-19.

This clone occurred once. The rearrangement joins TRBV30 to TRBJ1-2, with unresolved D. V was trimmed by 2 bases and J by 5 bases, leaving 12 bases between them. Germline CDR1 is GTSNPN and CDR2 is SVGIG (reference sequence). The CDR3 is made up of 13 amino acids. The CDR3 here is CAWSTGAWYGYTF. The CDR3 DNA is TGTGCCTGGAGTACGGGAGCCTGGTATGGCTACACCTTC.

This chain joins TRBV13 and TRBJ2-7, with 11 bases matching TRBD2. Losses at the gene ends were 2 bases for V and 3 bases for J; bases not matched to a gene: 3. CDR1 is PRHDT, CDR2 FYEKMQ, per germline (reference sequence). The CDR3 runs to 15 residues. The CDR3 DNA follows: TGTGCCAGCAGCTTAACGGGACTAGCGGACTACGAGCAGTACTTC. Translating it yields CASSLTGLADYEQYF.